This T cell receptor (beta chain) came from a study of tumor and adjacent non-tumor tissue in lung cancer. This sample's RNA came from whole unsorted tissue. General observations from the study: Tumor repertoires had a smaller top 100 clone share than normal lung. Compared with tumor, normal lung showed significantly lower TCR diversity.

Remarks on this clonotype: The antigen remains unidentified. The junction shows a germline mismatch at one end, possibly a read error.

Germline CDR1 reads SEHNR; CDR2 reads FQNEAQ (reference sequence). The CDR3 sequence is 21 residues long. TCRbeta libraries were built with three rounds of nested PCR, modified from ARM-PCR. MiXCR was run by TCRdb on the multiplex PCR reads, yielding one entry per CDR3 protein. Of more than 75,000 distinct CDR3 sequences listed, around two thirds were seen once; the top ten hold roughly 12%. The receptor was isolated from a woman aged 70 to 79 with non-small cell lung cancer. The rearrangement uses TRBV7-9 and TRBJ2-1, with 9 nucleotides matching TRBD2. Sequenced material: lung tumor tissue. This CDR3 is CARSPDIGGRAVYISYNEQFF. The CDR3, as DNA: TGTGCTAGGAGCCCAGATATTGGCGGGAGGGCCGTCTATATCTCCTACAATGAACAGTTCTTC.